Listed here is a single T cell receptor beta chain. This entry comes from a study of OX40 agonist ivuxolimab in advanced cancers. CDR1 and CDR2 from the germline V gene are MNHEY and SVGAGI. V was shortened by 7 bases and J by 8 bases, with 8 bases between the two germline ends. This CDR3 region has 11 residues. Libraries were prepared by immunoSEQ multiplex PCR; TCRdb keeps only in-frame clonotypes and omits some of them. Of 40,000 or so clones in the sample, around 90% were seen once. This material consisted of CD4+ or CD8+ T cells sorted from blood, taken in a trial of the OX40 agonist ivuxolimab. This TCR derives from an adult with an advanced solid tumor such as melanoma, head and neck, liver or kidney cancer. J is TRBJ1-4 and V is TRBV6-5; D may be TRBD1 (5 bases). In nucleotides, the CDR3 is TGTGCCAGCAAGGGGTGGGAAAAACTGTTTTTT. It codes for CASKGWEKLFF.